The 11 T cell receptor beta chains in this list originate from one sample, sequenced in a study of identical twins. TCRdb ran MiXCR on the 5' RACE reads and lists one entry per CDR3 protein. This sample has about 660,000 distinct CDR3 sequences, with about 9.4% found just once. This sample was shared with a second study, whose subject was yellow fever vaccine responses in identical twins.

Material: PBMCs. The receptors were gathered from a woman aged 18-35 years in good health.

In its sample, this clonotype was seen many times. The chain is built from TRBV5-1 and TRBJ2-5; D ambiguous. V was cut by 4 bases and J by 2 bases, with 15 bases left in between. The CDR3 is made up of 15 amino acids. CDR1 and CDR2 from the germline V gene are SGHRS and YFSETQ. CDR3 in amino acids: CASSLLLGVQETQYF. CDR3 coding DNA: TGCGCCAGCAGCCTGCTTTTAGGCGTACAAGAGACCCAGTACTTC.

Only a few counts were recorded for this clonotype. The V and J genes are TRBV7-2 and TRBJ1-5, with D uncertain. This CDR3 comprises 14 residues. Germline lookup yields CDR1 SGHTA and CDR2 FQGNSA. Trimming took off 0 bases at V and 3 bases at J, with 6 bases between the two ends. The CDR3 DNA reads as TGTGCCAGCAGCTTAGCTCGGTACAATCAGCCCCAGCATTTT. Translation: CASSLARYNQPQHF.

This clonotype was recorded many times. This chain links TRBV5-1 with TRBJ1-2, with 9 bases aligning to TRBD1. The V gene's germline CDR1 is SGHRS and CDR2 YFSETQ. V lost 4 bases, J lost 8 bases, and 6 bases stayed unmatched. The CDR3 has 13 residues. Here the CDR3 reads CASSTGQGNGYTF. DNA of the CDR3: TGCGCCAGCAGCACCGGACAGGGGAACGGCTACACCTTC.

The CDR3 nucleotides read TGTGCCAGCACCTCCGGTCGCGGAGGAGGTTTAAGCAATCAGCCCCAGCATTTT. Its protein product is CASTSGRGGGLSNQPQHF. The rearrangement joins TRBV28 to TRBJ1-5; D ambiguous. Trimming shortened V by 7 bases and J by 1 base, and 23 bases separated the two germline ends. The CDR3 has 18 residues. Per the germline V gene, CDR1 is MDHEN and CDR2 is SYDVKM.

This CDR3 reads CASSLAGPAAGQPQHF. CDR3 bases: TGTGCCAGCAGCTTAGCCGGTCCAGCGGCTGGCCAGCCCCAGCATTTT. The rearrangement joins TRBV7-9 to TRBJ1-5; D uncertain. In germline, CDR1 is SEHNR, CDR2 FQNEAQ (reference sequence). The CDR3 totals 16 residues. Trimming shortened V by 0 bases and J by 7 bases, and 16 bases separated the two germline ends.

This clonotype has more than one count but fewer than ten. The V and J genes are TRBV6-1 and TRBJ2-2, with D unclear. The CDR3 runs 14 residues. Germline loops: CDR1 MNHNS, CDR2 SASEGT. Between the trimmed V and J ends, which lost 5 bases and 3 bases, there was a span of 10 bases. The CDR3 DNA reads as TGTGCCAGCAGTTACGCGCTCCACACCGGGGAGCTGTTTTTT. This sequence encodes CASSYALHTGELFF.

This clonotype was counted ten times or more. This chain connects TRBV5-6 to TRBJ2-1; D possibly corresponds to TRBD1 (6 bases). The CDR3 has 14 residues. Trimming shortened V by 0 bases and J by 4 bases, and 8 bases separated the two germline ends. Per the germline V gene, CDR1 is SGHDT and CDR2 is YYEEEE. CDR3 region: CASSLVRGYNEQFF. The DNA of the CDR3 is TGTGCCAGCAGCTTGGTTAGGGGGTACAATGAGCAGTTCTTC.

In this sample, this clonotype turned up a few times. The J gene is TRBJ2-2, the V gene TRBV6-4; no clear D gene. V shed 4 bases and J shed 4 bases, with 7 bases lying between them. The CDR3 covers 13 residues. CDR1 is MRHNA, CDR2 SNTAGT, per germline. CDR3 loop: CASSAMSTGELFF. CDR3 nucleotide sequence: TGTGCCAGCAGTGCTATGAGCACCGGGGAGCTGTTTTTT.

This clonotype was observed a handful of times. The chain combines TRBV30 with TRBJ2-7, with a possible D match to TRBD1 (6 bases). V was pared by 3 bases and J by 4 bases, with 28 bases between. CDR3 length: 18 residues. Germline CDR1 GTSNPN, CDR2 SVGIG (reference sequence). The chain's CDR3 is CAWSGIRWDTRPEYEQYF. Written as DNA, the CDR3 is TGTGCCTGGAGCGGCATCCGCTGGGACACCAGACCGGAGTACGAGCAGTACTTC.

This clonotype was recorded a few times. V and J are TRBV6-5 and TRBJ2-2; 7 bases match TRBD1. The CDR3 runs 17 residues. CDR1 and CDR2 (germline): MNHEY, SVGAGI. Germline trimming cut 5 bases from V and 6 bases from J; bases unmatched to any gene: 15. This CDR3 reads CASSNTQGVIFPGELFF. The CDR3 DNA reads as TGTGCCAGCAGTAACACCCAGGGGGTTATCTTCCCCGGGGAGCTGTTTTTT.

J is TRBJ2-7 and V is TRBV6-1, with D perhaps given as TRBD1 or TRBD2 (5 bases each). V lost 6 bases to trimming and J lost 1 base, with 16 bases between them. The CDR3 is 15 residues long. From germline, CDR1 is MNHNS and CDR2 SASEGT. CDR3 coding DNA: TGTGCCAGCAGCCGATTCCGGGACGGTTCCTACGAGCAGTACTTC. Protein: CASSRFRDGSYEQYF.